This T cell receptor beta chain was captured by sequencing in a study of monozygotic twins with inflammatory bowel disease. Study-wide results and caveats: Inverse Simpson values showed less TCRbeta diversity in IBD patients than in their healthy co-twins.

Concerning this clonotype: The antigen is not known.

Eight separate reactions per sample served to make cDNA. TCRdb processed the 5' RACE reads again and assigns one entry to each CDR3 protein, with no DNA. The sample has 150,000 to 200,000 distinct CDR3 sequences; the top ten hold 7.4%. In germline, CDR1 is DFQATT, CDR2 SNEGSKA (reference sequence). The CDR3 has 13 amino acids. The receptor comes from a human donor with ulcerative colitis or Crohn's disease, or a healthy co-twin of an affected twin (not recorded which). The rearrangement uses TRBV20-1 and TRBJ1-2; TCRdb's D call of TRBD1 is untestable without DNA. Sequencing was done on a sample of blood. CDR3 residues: CSAPRTGTYSYTF.